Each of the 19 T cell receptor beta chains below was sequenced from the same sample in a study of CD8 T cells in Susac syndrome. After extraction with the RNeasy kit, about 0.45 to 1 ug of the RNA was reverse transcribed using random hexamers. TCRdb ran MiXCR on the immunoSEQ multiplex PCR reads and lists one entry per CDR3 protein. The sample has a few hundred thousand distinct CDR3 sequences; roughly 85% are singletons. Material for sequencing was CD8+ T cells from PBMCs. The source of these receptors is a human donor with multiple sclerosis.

The DNA of the CDR3 is TGTGCCAGCAGAACGACAGGTTTCACTGAAGCTTTCTTT. It translates to CASRTTGFTEAFF. The chain links TRBV27 to TRBJ1-1; TRBD1 is a possible D gene (6 bases). The CDR3 has 13 amino acids. Trimming removed 6 bases at V and 4 bases at J, with 12 bases between. Germline V gene lookup returns CDR1 MNHEY and CDR2 SMNVEV (reference sequence).

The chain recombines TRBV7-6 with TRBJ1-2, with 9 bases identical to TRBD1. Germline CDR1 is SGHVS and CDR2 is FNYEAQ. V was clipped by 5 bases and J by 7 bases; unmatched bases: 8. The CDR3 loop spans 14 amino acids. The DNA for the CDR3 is TGTGCCAGCAGCCTTCGGACAGGGGTTTTTGGCTACACCTTC. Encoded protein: CASSLRTGVFGYTF. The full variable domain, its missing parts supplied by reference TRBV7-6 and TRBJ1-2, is GAGVSQSPRYKVTKRGQDVALRCDPISGHVSLYWYRQALGQGPEFLTYFNYEAQQDKSGLPNDRFSAERPEGSISTLTIQRTEQRDSAMYRCASSLRTGVFGYTFGSGTRLTVV.

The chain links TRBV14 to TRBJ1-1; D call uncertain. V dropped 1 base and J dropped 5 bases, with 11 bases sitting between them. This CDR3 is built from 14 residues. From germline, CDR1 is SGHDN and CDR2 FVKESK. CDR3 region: CASSQAPQKTEAFF. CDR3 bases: TGTGCCAGCAGCCAAGCCCCCCAGAAGACTGAAGCTTTCTTT.

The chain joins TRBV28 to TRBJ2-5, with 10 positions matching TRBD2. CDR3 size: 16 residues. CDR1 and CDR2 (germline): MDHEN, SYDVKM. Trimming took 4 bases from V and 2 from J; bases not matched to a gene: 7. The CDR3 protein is CASSSTGTSVQETQYF. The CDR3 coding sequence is TGTGCCAGCAGTTCGACCGGGACTAGCGTACAAGAGACCCAGTACTTC. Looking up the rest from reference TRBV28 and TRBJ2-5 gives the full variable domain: DVKVTQSSRYLVKRTGEKVFLECVQDMDHENMFWYRQDPGLGLRLIYFSYDVKMKEKGDIPEGYSVSREKKERFSLILESASTNQTSMYLCASSSTGTSVQETQYFGPGTRLLVL.

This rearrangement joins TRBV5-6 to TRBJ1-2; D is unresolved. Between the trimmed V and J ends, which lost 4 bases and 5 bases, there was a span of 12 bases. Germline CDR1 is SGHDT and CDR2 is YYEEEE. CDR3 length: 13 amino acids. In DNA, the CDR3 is TGTGCCAGCAGCCAGACGGCTTCTTATGGCTACACCTTC. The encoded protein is CASSQTASYGYTF.

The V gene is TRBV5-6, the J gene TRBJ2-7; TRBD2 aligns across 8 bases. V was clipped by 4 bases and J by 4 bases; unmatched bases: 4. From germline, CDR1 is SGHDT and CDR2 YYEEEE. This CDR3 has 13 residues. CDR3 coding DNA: TGTGCCAGCAGCCACGCGGGGGGATACGAGCAGTACTTC. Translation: CASSHAGGYEQYF.

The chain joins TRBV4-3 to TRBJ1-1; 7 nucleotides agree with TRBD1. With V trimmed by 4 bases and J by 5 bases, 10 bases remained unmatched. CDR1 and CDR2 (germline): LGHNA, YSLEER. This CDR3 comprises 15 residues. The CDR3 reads CASSPNSQGGTEAFF. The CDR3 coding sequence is TGCGCCAGCAGCCCAAATTCCCAGGGGGGGACTGAAGCTTTCTTT.

The CDR3 region is CASSLEAGGGWEQFF. CDR3 DNA: TGTGCCAGCAGCTTAGAAGCGGGAGGGGGTTGGGAGCAGTTCTTC. The V call is TRBV7-9, the J call TRBJ2-1; 10 nucleotides align to TRBD2. The V segment lost 1 base and the J segment 10 bases; nucleotides outside the gene matches: 7. The CDR3 is 15 amino acids. Germline lookup yields CDR1 SEHNR and CDR2 FQNEAQ (reference sequence).

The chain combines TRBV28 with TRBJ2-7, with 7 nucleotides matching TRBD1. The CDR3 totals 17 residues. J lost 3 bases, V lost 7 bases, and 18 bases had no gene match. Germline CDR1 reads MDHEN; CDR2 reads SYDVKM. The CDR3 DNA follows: TGTGCCAGCACCTCACCATTTCGGGACAGTAAACTCTACGAGCAGTACTTC. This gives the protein CASTSPFRDSKLYEQYF.

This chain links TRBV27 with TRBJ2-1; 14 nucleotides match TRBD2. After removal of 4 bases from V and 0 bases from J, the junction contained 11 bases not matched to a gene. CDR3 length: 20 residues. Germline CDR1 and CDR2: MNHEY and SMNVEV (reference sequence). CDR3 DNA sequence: TGTGCCAGCAGTTCGCTGGGACTAGCGGGAGTCTGGAGCTCCTACAATGAGCAGTTCTTC. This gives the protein CASSSLGLAGVWSSYNEQFF.

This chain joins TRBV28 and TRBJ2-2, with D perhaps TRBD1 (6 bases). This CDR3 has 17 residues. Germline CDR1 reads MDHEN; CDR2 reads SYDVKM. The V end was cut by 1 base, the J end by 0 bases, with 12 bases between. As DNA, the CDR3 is TGTGCCAGCAGTTTATACCGGGACACCGCGAACACCGGGGAGCTGTTTTTT. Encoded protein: CASSLYRDTANTGELFF.

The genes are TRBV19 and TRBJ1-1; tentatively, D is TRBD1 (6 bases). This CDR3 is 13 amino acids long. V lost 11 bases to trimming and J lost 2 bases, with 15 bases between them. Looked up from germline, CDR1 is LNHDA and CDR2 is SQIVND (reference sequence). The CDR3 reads CALSGGSNTEAFF. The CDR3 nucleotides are TGTGCCCTGTCCGGGGGCTCCAACACTGAAGCTTTCTTT.

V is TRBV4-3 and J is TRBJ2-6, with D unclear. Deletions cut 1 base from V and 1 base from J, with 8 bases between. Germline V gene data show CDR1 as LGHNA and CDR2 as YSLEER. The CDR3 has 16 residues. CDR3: CASSQVSGSGANVLTF. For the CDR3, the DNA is TGCGCCAGCAGCCAAGTATCTGGTTCTGGGGCCAACGTCCTGACTTTC.

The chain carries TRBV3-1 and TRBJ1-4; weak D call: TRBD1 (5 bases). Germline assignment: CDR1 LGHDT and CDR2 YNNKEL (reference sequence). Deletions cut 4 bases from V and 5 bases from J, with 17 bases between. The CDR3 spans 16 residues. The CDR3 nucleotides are TGTGCCAGCAGCCTCCAACCGGGACGTTGGAATGAAAAACTGTTTTTT. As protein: CASSLQPGRWNEKLFF.

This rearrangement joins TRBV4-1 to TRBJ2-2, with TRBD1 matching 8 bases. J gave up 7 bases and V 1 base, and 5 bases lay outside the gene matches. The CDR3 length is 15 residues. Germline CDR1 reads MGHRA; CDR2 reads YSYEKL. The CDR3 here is CASSQVQGVGGELFF. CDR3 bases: TGCGCCAGCAGCCAAGTACAGGGGGTAGGCGGGGAGCTGTTTTTT.

CDR3 protein: CASSQAATSGAYQETQYF. The CDR3 region has the DNA TGCGCCAGCAGCCAAGCCGCGACTAGCGGAGCGTACCAAGAGACCCAGTACTTC. The rearrangement uses TRBV4-3 and TRBJ2-5; 9 nucleotides align to TRBD2. The germline gives CDR1 LGHNA, CDR2 YSLEER. The length of the CDR3 is 18 residues. The junction had 9 bases not matched to a gene; V was cut back by 1 base and J by 0 bases.

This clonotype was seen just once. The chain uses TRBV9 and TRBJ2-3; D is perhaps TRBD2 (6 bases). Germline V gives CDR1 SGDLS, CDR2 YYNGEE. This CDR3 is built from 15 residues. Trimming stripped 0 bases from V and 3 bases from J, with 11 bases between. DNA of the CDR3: TGTGCCAGCAGCGTAGATCCCCGGGGGACAGATACGCAGTATTTT. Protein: CASSVDPRGTDTQYF.

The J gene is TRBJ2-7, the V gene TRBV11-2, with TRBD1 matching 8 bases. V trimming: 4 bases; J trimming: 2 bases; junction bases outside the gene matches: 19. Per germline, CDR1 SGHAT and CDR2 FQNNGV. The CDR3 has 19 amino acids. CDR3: CASSSFPLPDRASTYEQYF. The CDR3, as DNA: TGTGCCAGCAGCTCCTTCCCCCTTCCGGACAGGGCGTCAACCTACGAGCAGTACTTC.

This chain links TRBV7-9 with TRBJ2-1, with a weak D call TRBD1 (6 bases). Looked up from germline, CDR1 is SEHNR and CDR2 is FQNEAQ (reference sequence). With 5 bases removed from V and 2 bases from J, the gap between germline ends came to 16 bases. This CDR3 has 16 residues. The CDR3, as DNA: TGTGCCAGCAGCCAGCCGCCCAGGGGCCCCTACAATGAGCAGTTCTTC. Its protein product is CASSQPPRGPYNEQFF.